This paragraph covers one T cell receptor (beta chain) sequence. Its antigen has not been determined. The record originates from a study of CXCR3-negative and CXCR3-positive naive CD8 T cells (dated by TCRdb to the late 2010s). Study-wide context: In total, 130 million to 150 million TRB reads were obtained, which works out to roughly 1.5 +/- 0.3 million reads per library. The diversity and physicochemical repertoire analyses included approximately ten donors pooled from two independent experiments. For the TRBV-TRBJ cluster analysis, the naive subsets came from 5 donors, while the memory cells came from 3 donors.

Sequenced using a NextSeq 550. The Human TCR Profiling Kit (MiLaboratory) was used to make UMI-labeled 5' RACE TRB cDNA libraries. The full amount of extracted RNA was used for cDNA synthesis, and the full amount of resulting cDNA was used for PCR amplification. Libraries were prepared in parallel with an identical number of PCR cycles. Regarding the original processing steps: With a minimum of two reads required per UMI, MIGEC and MiXCR pulled out about 50,000 +/- 10,000 unique UMI-labeled TRB cDNA molecules from each library. On average, each library contained about 40,000 +/- 10,000 functional in-frame TRB CDR3 nucleotide clonotypes without stop codons. Diversity metrics, including normalized Shannon-Wiener and Chao1, were computed in VDJtools after downsampling to 5000 UMI-labeled TRB molecules per sample. VDJtools was used to calculate clonotype-size-weighted physicochemical properties of the central five CDR3 residues, namely interaction energy, strength, volume and Kidera factor 4. Reprocessed by TCRdb, the reads give a single entry per CDR3 protein sequence, without DNA. TCRdb's processing, not the authors', yielded these V and J calls. The sample table holds about 89,000 distinct CDR3 sequences. Approximately 0.99% of the sample lies in the top ten.

From the cysteine through the phenylalanine, the CDR3 covers 16 amino acids. This entry has no DNA. CDR1 and CDR2 are read off the germline V gene as SGHTA and FQGTGA. The paper's findings and limits, for the study overall: Surface CD5, linked to self-reactivity in mice, was comparable between naive subsets; TCR interaction strength was therefore also inferred from TRB CDR3 physicochemical properties. Within the same donor, TRBV-TRBJ usage looked similar between naive CXCR3-negative and CXCR3-positive cells, but memory cells had distinct patterns. Compared with CXCR3-negative naive cells, CXCR3-positive naive cells had TRB CDR3s with higher hydrophobicity (lower Kidera factor 4), lower energy, and higher strength and volume indices. Comparably high repertoire diversity was found in both naive subsets, whereas much lower repertoire diversity was found in memory CD8+ T cells. Freshly isolated PBMCs were used for most assays because CXCR3 expression partially decreased after cryopreservation.

For every CD8+ T cell subset, approximately 330,000 cells were flow-sorted straight into RLT lysis buffer, and each subset was sorted in triplicate. To exclude memory contaminants, naive CD8+ T cells were stringently defined as CD45RO-CCR7+CD27+CD95-. Standard density gradient centrifugation was used to isolate peripheral blood mononuclear cells from buffy coats. A FACSAria III was used to flow-sort naive CXCR3-negative and CXCR3-positive CD8+ T cells. Total RNA was extracted from sorted cells using an RNeasy Mini Kit. The source material was naive CXCR3+ CD8+ T cells from blood. The cell subset or site label for this specimen denotes: CD45RO-CCR7+CD27+CD95- naive CD8+ T cells expressing CXCR3 (TNR3+). This TCR was recovered from a human donor in good health. Some clones in this sample may be carry-over from other donors' samples. This chain joins TRBV7-3 to TRBJ2-5; TCRdb designates TRBD2, a call that cannot be tested without DNA. This receptor carries the CDR3 CASSQGLAGDQETQYF.